This T cell receptor (beta chain) came from a study of cytomegalovirus exposure and HLA in healthy donors. Study-level points and caveats: In vitro, three CMV-associated chains proved specific for CMV antigens.

The germline V gene has CDR1 LNHDA and CDR2 SQIVND (reference sequence). This CDR3 has 14 residues. The V segment lost 11 bases and the J segment 0 bases; nucleotides outside the gene matches: 8. Of note for this clone: Its antigen is still unknown.

PCR involved 60 Vbeta and 13 Jbeta primers. TCRdb's table, derived via immunoSEQ multiplex PCR, lists solely in-frame clones and lacks some. Of 130,000 to 150,000 clones listed, 75% to 80% were seen once; the top ten hold 2.5% to 3.5%. Input material: PBMCs. This TCR came from a man between 40 and 49 years old in good health and CMV-seropositive. The V gene is TRBV19, the J gene TRBJ2-7; 9 nucleotides match TRBD2. The CDR3 region is CASGAGGTSYEQYF. CDR3 DNA: TGTGCCTCAGGGGCGGGAGGGACCTCCTACGAGCAGTACTTC.